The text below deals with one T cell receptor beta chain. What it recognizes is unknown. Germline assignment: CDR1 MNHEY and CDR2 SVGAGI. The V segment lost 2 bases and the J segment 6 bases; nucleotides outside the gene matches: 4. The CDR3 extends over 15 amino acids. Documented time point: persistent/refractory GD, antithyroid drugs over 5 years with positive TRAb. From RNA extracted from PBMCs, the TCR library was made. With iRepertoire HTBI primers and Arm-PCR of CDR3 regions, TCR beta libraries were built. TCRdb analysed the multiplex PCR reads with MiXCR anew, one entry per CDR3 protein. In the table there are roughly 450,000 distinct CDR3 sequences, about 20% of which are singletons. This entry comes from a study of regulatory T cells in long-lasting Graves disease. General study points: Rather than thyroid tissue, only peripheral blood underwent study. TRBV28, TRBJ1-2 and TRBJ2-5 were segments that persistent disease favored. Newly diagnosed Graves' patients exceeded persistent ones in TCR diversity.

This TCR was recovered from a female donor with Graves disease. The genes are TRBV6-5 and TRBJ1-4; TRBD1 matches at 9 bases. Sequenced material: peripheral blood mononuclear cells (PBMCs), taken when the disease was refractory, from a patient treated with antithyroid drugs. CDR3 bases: TGTGCCAGCAGTTACCCGAGACAGGGGGATGAAAAACTGTTTTTT. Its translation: CASSYPRQGDEKLFF.